This T cell receptor (beta chain) was observed in a study of response to subunit inactivated influenza vaccine. This clonotype was found many times. The antigen is not known. TCRdb reanalysed the RT-PCR reads using MiXCR and keeps one entry per CDR3 protein. The table lists roughly 670,000 distinct CDR3 sequences, 12% to 15% of them singletons. Study results and caveats: There was a suggestion from the authors that each seasonal influenza vaccination recruits few new T cells.

The sequencing used PBMCs from blood, collected approximately 15 days before vaccination. The sequence was obtained from a man aged 50 to 60 who received an inactivated influenza vaccine.

This CDR3 is CSGGGGTLTNEQFF. Here the CDR3 DNA reads TGCAGCGGAGGGGGGGGGACTCTTACCAATGAGCAGTTCTTC. The chain is built from TRBV29-1 and TRBJ2-1; maybe TRBD2 (7 bases). V lost 7 bases and J lost 6, with 19 bases in between. Germline V lookup: CDR1 SQVTM, CDR2 ANQGSEA. CDR3 size: 14 residues.